These 29 T cell receptor beta chains share one sample of origin, sequenced in a study of T cell responses to AZD1222 COVID-19 vaccine. Method: immunoSEQ multiplex PCR; TCRdb's copy keeps in-frame clones and lacks some. The table includes under 85,000 clones, approximately 85% detected once. Material: peripheral blood, obtained on day 0 of MenACWY control vaccination. The source is an adult in good health.

V and J are TRBV7-3 and TRBJ1-1; D is possibly TRBD1 (6 bases). Trimming cost V 0 bases and J 2 bases, with 19 bases left between them. The CDR3 spans 18 residues. Germline V lookup: CDR1 SGHTA, CDR2 FQGTGA. The CDR3 loop is CASSLTELQGSLNTEAFF. The CDR3 nucleotides read TGTGCCAGCAGCTTAACAGAATTACAGGGCAGTCTAAACACTGAAGCTTTCTTT.

The rearrangement joins TRBV6-5 to TRBJ1-1; D may be TRBD1 (6 bases). CDR1 and CDR2 (germline): MNHEY, SVGAGI. V was trimmed by 0 bases and J by 1 base, leaving 6 bases between them. The CDR3 has 14 residues. This CDR3 is CASSYSGGNTEAFF. The CDR3 DNA follows: TGTGCCAGCAGTTACTCAGGGGGGAACACTGAAGCTTTCTTT.

The V call is TRBV6-5, the J call TRBJ1-2, with 9 bases lining up with TRBD1. Per the germline V gene, CDR1 is MNHEY and CDR2 is SVGAGI. The CDR3 spans 15 residues. Trimming cost V 7 bases and J 4 bases; bases outside gene matches: 10. In DNA, the CDR3 is TGTGCCAGCACACAGGGGGCCGCGGGATTCTATGGCTACACCTTC. Its translation: CASTQGAAGFYGYTF.

The chain combines TRBV7-2 with TRBJ2-7; a possible D gene is TRBD2 (6 bases). This CDR3 is built from 11 residues. From germline, CDR1 is SGHTA and CDR2 FQGNSA. V dropped 10 bases and J dropped 4 bases, with 11 bases sitting between them. CDR3: CATGSWYEQYF. CDR3 nucleotides: TGTGCCACCGGGAGTTGGTACGAGCAGTACTTC.

The V gene is TRBV6-2 or TRBV6-3, the J gene TRBJ1-2; 9 nucleotides match TRBD1. V lost 5 bases and J lost 3; bases outside the gene matches: 16. This CDR3 region has 18 residues. The germline V gene encodes CDR1 MNHEY and CDR2 SVGEGT. For the CDR3, the DNA is TGTGCCAGCAGTGGATCCTCCCCCACAGGGGGCTTCCACTATGGCTACACCTTC. Amino acid sequence: CASSGSSPTGGFHYGYTF.

The chain has TRBV15 and TRBJ2-2, with D possibly being TRBD2 (7 bases). CDR1 and CDR2 from the germline V gene are LNHNV and YYDKDF (reference sequence). V lost 6 bases and J lost 1, with 15 bases in between. The CDR3 is 16 amino acids. CDR3: CATSAERGGNTGELFF. CDR3 DNA: TGTGCCACCAGTGCGGAAAGGGGGGGGAACACCGGGGAGCTGTTTTTT.

V usage is TRBV6-2 or TRBV6-3 and J usage is TRBJ2-2; TRBD1 matches 8 bases. The V gene end was trimmed by 5 bases and the J gene end by 4 bases; junction bases not matched to a gene: 3. Germline CDR1 reads MNHEY; CDR2 reads SVGEGT. The CDR3 sequence is 14 residues long. CDR3: CASSPGGGTGELFF. The CDR3 bases are TGTGCCAGCAGTCCAGGGGGCGGCACCGGGGAGCTGTTTTTT.

This clone was seen only once. V and J are TRBV9 and TRBJ2-7; 8 nucleotides agree with TRBD2. Germline CDR1 is SGDLS and CDR2 is YYNGEE. V gave up 4 bases and J gave up 3 bases; unmatched junction bases: 6. CDR3 size: 14 residues. The CDR3 loop is CASSPRGGNYEQYF. The CDR3 DNA reads TGTGCCAGCAGCCCCCGCGGGGGGAACTACGAGCAGTACTTC.

V is TRBV5-1 and J is TRBJ1-2, with D possibly being TRBD1 (5 bases). Germline values: CDR1 SGHRS, CDR2 YFSETQ. The CDR3 has 15 amino acids. Trimming cost V 2 bases and J 4 bases, with 15 bases left between them. This CDR3 reads CASSLTPQGVYGYTF. The DNA of the CDR3 is TGCGCCAGCAGCTTAACGCCCCAGGGAGTCTATGGCTACACCTTC.

CDR3 loop: CASSQASLAGNTGELFF. CDR3 bases: TGCGCCAGCAGCCAAGCAAGTCTAGCGGGGAACACCGGGGAGCTGTTTTTT. The chain has TRBV4-3 and TRBJ2-2; 8 nucleotides align to TRBD2. V lost 1 base and J lost 1; bases outside the gene matches: 5. Germline CDR1 and CDR2: LGHNA and YSLEER. The CDR3 runs 17 residues.

This CDR3 is CASSIGPGTATNEKLFF. The CDR3 DNA follows: TGTGCCAGTAGTATAGGTCCGGGGACAGCAACTAATGAAAAACTGTTTTTT. The chain uses TRBV19 and TRBJ1-4; 7 nucleotides agree with TRBD1. The CDR3 has 17 amino acids. Germline V gene data show CDR1 as LNHDA and CDR2 as SQIVND (reference sequence). V lost 1 base, J lost 0 bases, and 5 bases stayed unmatched.

The chain recombines TRBV29-1 with TRBJ2-4; possible D gene TRBD1, 5 bases. CDR1 and CDR2 (germline): SQVTM, ANQGSEA. Trimming took 4 bases from V and 7 from J, leaving 20 bases between them. CDR3 length equals 15 residues. In nucleotides, the CDR3 is TGCAGCGTTGGCCCCGACAGTACTTCGAGGAACATTCAGTACTTC. Protein product: CSVGPDSTSRNIQYF. The complete variable domain, with remaining parts taken from reference TRBV29-1 and TRBJ2-4, reads SAVISQKPSRDICQRGTSLTIQCQVDSQVTMMFWYRQQPGQSLTLIATANQGSEATYESGFVIDKFPISRPNLTFSTLTVSNMSPEDSSIYLCSVGPDSTSRNIQYFGAGTRLSVL.

The chain employs TRBV7-9 and TRBJ2-7; D is perhaps TRBD1 or TRBD2 (5 bases each). V gave up 4 bases and J gave up 2 bases, with 15 bases separating them. There are 15 residues in the CDR3. CDR1 is SEHNR, CDR2 FQNEAQ, per germline (reference sequence). The CDR3 region has the DNA TGTGCCAGCAGCTCCTCCGGGACGGTTACCTACGAGCAGTACTTC. This codes for CASSSSGTVTYEQYF.

This clone is categorized as medium-sized. The J gene is TRBJ2-3, the V gene TRBV7-3, with 11 bases identical to TRBD2. CDR3 length equals 15 residues. Trimming at V came to 6 bases and at J to 6 bases, leaving 8 bases not matched to a gene. Germline loops: CDR1 SGHTA, CDR2 FQGTGA. CDR3: CASRLTSGGLDTQYF. The CDR3 DNA sequence: TGTGCCAGCAGACTTACTAGCGGGGGTCTGGATACGCAGTATTTT.

This rearrangement joins TRBV24-1 to TRBJ1-3, with TRBD1 matching 7 bases. The CDR3 is 16 residues long. CDR1 is KGHDR, CDR2 SFDVKD, per germline. The trim removed 3 bases at V and 0 bases at J, leaving 4 bases unmatched. CDR3 sequence reads: CATSDPRGSSGNTIYF. CDR3 nucleotide sequence: TGTGCCACCAGTGATCCCAGGGGGAGCTCTGGAAACACCATATATTTT.

The chain carries TRBV19 and TRBJ2-1, with D possibly matching TRBD2 (6 bases). Per germline, CDR1 LNHDA and CDR2 SQIVND (reference sequence). CDR3 length: 15 amino acids. V was pared by 1 base and J by 4 bases, with 11 bases between. For the CDR3, the DNA is TGTGCCAGTAGTATAGGAGGGGAGGCATACAATGAGCAGTTCTTC. It specifies CASSIGGEAYNEQFF.

This rearrangement joins TRBV19 to TRBJ2-1, with D tentatively TRBD1 (6 bases). CDR1 and CDR2 (germline): LNHDA, SQIVND (reference sequence). The CDR3 has 15 amino acids. Between the trimmed V and J ends, which lost 0 bases and 4 bases, there was a span of 10 bases. Here the CDR3 reads CASSIDHRAYNEQFF. The CDR3 DNA reads as TGTGCCAGTAGTATAGATCACAGGGCTTACAATGAGCAGTTCTTC.

The rearrangement links TRBV6-5 to TRBJ1-4; 7 positions agree with TRBD1. The length of the CDR3 is 15 residues. Trimming took 6 bases from V and 8 from J; bases not matched to a gene: 12. Germline values: CDR1 MNHEY, CDR2 SVGAGI. The CDR3, as DNA: TGTGCCAGCAGCCCGATCTACTCAGGGGGGGAAAAACTGTTTTTT. Amino acids: CASSPIYSGGEKLFF.

The J gene is TRBJ1-4, the V gene TRBV7-5. TRBV7-5 is recorded as a pseudogene. This CDR3 contains 13 residues. This CDR3 is CARSLKASGKLFF. In nucleotides, the CDR3 is TGTGCCAGAAGCTTAAAAGCCTCGGGGAAACTGTTTTTT.

This clone came up once. The chain carries TRBV20-1 and TRBJ1-1, with D perhaps matching TRBD1 (6 bases). Germline CDR1 reads DFQATT; CDR2 reads SNEGSKA (reference sequence). This CDR3 contains 15 residues. V was shortened by 3 bases and J by 0 bases, with 14 bases between the two germline ends. CDR3 in DNA: TGCAGTGCTAGTTCGGGGGCGCCTATGAACACTGAAGCTTTCTTT. Amino acids: CSASSGAPMNTEAFF.

This clone was seen just once. The chain combines TRBV11-3 with TRBJ2-6, with a weak D call TRBD1 (5 bases). This CDR3 comprises 15 residues. Germline CDR1 is SGHNT and CDR2 is YENEEA. Trimming pared 2 bases from V and 0 bases from J, leaving 5 bases between. For the CDR3, the DNA is TGTGCCAGCAGCTTAAGGGGCTCTGGGGCCAACGTCCTGACTTTC. Amino acids: CASSLRGSGANVLTF.

The gene calls are TRBV5-5 and TRBJ1-6; maybe TRBD1 (5 bases). This CDR3 spans 15 amino acids. Germline CDR1 is SGHKS and CDR2 is YYEKEE (reference sequence). Trimming cost V 0 bases and J 9 bases, with 13 bases left between them. CDR3 sequence (DNA): TGTGCCAGCAGCTTGGGAGGGGCACGTGGTTCACCCCTCCACTTT. This codes for CASSLGGARGSPLHF.

The chain is built from TRBV20-1 and TRBJ1-4, with no clear D. The germline V gene encodes CDR1 DFQATT and CDR2 SNEGSKA (reference sequence). V dropped 5 bases and J dropped 4 bases, with 5 bases sitting between them. The CDR3 loop spans 11 amino acids. The CDR3 sequence is CSAPSNEKLFF. CDR3 DNA sequence: TGCAGTGCTCCAAGTAATGAAAAACTGTTTTTT.

The genes are TRBV5-6 and TRBJ1-2, with unresolved D. This CDR3 region has 15 residues. Germline values: CDR1 SGHDT, CDR2 YYEEEE. Trimming pared 1 base from V and 4 bases from J, leaving 14 bases between. For the CDR3, the DNA is TGTGCCAGCAGCTTGATAAGTAAGACGGGCTATGGCTACACCTTC. Translating it yields CASSLISKTGYGYTF. Drawing the rest from reference TRBV5-6 and TRBJ1-2, the complete variable domain is DAGVTQSPTHLIKTRGQQVTLRCSPKSGHDTVSWYQQALGQGPQFIFQYYEEEERQRGNFPDRFSGHQFPNYSSELNVNALLLGDSALYLCASSLISKTGYGYTFGSGTRLTVV.

The chain is built from TRBV9 and TRBJ2-1, with 10 bases lining up with TRBD1. CDR1 is SGDLS and CDR2 is YYNGEE in the germline V gene. J was trimmed by 4 bases and V by 7 bases; bases with no gene match: 2. This CDR3 has 13 amino acids. CDR3 nucleotide sequence: TGTGCCAGCGGGACAGGGGTTTACAATGAGCAGTTCTTC. This translates into CASGTGVYNEQFF.

V is TRBV30 and J is TRBJ2-7; either TRBD1 or TRBD2 may fit D (5 bases each). Germline V lookup: CDR1 GTSNPN, CDR2 SVGIG (reference sequence). Trimming took 0 bases from V and 3 from J, leaving 12 bases between them. The CDR3 consists of 14 residues. This chain's CDR3 is CAWSVDSGRYEQYF. The CDR3, as DNA: TGTGCCTGGAGTGTAGACAGCGGTCGCTACGAGCAGTACTTC.

The chain recombines TRBV30 with TRBJ1-1; D is undetermined. Germline-derived CDR1 and CDR2 are GTSNPN and SVGIG (reference sequence). Trimming cost V 2 bases and J 1 base, with 8 bases left between them. The CDR3 length is 13 residues. CDR3 loop: CAWSLAGNTEAFF. CDR3 DNA sequence: TGTGCCTGGAGTTTGGCAGGGAACACTGAAGCTTTCTTT.

The rearrangement joins TRBV29-1 to TRBJ2-2; TRBD1 aligns across 8 bases. CDR1 is SQVTM and CDR2 is ANQGSEA in the germline V gene. V gave up 7 bases and J gave up 1 base; unmatched junction bases: 5. The CDR3 sequence is 14 residues long. The CDR3: CSGRQGMNTGELFF. CDR3 coding DNA: TGCAGCGGTCGACAGGGGATGAACACCGGGGAGCTGTTTTTT.

This clone showed up just once. The chain employs TRBV14 and TRBJ1-3; no clear D gene. The V end was cut by 3 bases, the J end by 0 bases, with 15 bases between. The CDR3 sequence is 17 residues long. The germline V gene encodes CDR1 SGHDN and CDR2 FVKESK. As DNA, the CDR3 is TGTGCCAGCAGCCATCGTGGTATGGGGAACTCTGGAAACACCATATATTTT. Translation gives CASSHRGMGNSGNTIYF.